These 28 T cell receptor beta chains were sequenced from one sample in a study of blood T cell repertoires in COVID-19. Sequencing used immunoSEQ multiplex PCR; TCRdb keeps in-frame clones, though not all of them. The sample lists about 72,000 clones, approximately 89% occurring once. Sequencing was carried out using peripheral blood. These receptors came from a woman in her fifties or sixties with active COVID-19.

The chain links TRBV7-2 to TRBJ1-4, with a tentative D call TRBD1 (5 bases). This CDR3 is 14 amino acids long. Germline V gives CDR1 SGHTA, CDR2 FQGNSA. Trimming took off 1 base at V and 17 bases at J, with 20 bases between the two ends. CDR3 coding DNA: TGTGCCAGCAGCTTAGAAACAAATGCCCCAGGGTTTTTTTTT. This translates into CASSLETNAPGFFF.

V gene TRBV5-1 combines with J gene TRBJ2-5; 7 nucleotides line up with TRBD1. Germline V CDR1 and CDR2: SGHRS, YFSETQ. The junction had 4 bases not matched to a gene; V was cut back by 4 bases and J by 1 base. This CDR3 is built from 14 residues. CDR3 amino acids: CASSSRDSQETQYF. In DNA, the CDR3 is TGCGCCAGCAGCAGCCGGGACAGCCAAGAGACCCAGTACTTC.

V and J are TRBV28 and TRBJ2-5; D possibly corresponds to TRBD1 (5 bases). Trimming left V 6 bases short and J 1 base short, with 12 bases between. Germline V gene sequence: CDR1 MDHEN, CDR2 SYDVKM. This CDR3 comprises 14 residues. CDR3 amino acids: CASSRRQSQETQYF. CDR3 bases: TGTGCCAGCAGCCGAAGACAGTCCCAAGAGACCCAGTACTTC.

Remarks on this clone: In the same sample, other DNA sequences code for this CDR3. This chain joins TRBV5-1 and TRBJ2-3; possible D gene TRBD2, 6 bases. With 7 bases removed from V and 3 bases from J, the gap between germline ends came to 12 bases. The CDR3 spans 13 residues. The V gene's germline CDR1 is SGHRS and CDR2 YFSETQ. The chain's CDR3 is CASSLGGTDTQYF. The CDR3 coding sequence is TGCGCCAGCTCTTTGGGAGGAACAGATACGCAGTATTTT.

The chain couples TRBV18 to TRBJ2-3; TRBD2 agrees at 10 bases. The ends lost 0 bases at V and 6 bases at J; junction bases unmatched: 6. Germline V lookup: CDR1 KGHSH, CDR2 LQKENI. The length of the CDR3 is 16 residues. The CDR3 coding sequence is TGTGCCAGCTCACCACCGATGAGCGGGAGGGCGGATACGCAGTATTTT. Translation: CASSPPMSGRADTQYF.

Worth noting for this clone: The same CDR3 arises from other DNA sequences in this sample as well. The rearrangement uses TRBV19 and TRBJ2-5; 7 nucleotides line up with TRBD2. This CDR3 spans 15 amino acids. The junction had 3 bases not matched to a gene; V was cut back by 1 base and J by 1 base. Germline values: CDR1 LNHDA, CDR2 SQIVND (reference sequence). The CDR3 bases are TGTGCCAGTAGTATAGGGGGGGGATTCCAAGAGACCCAGTACTTC. Protein sequence: CASSIGGGFQETQYF.

The V and J genes are TRBV24-1 and TRBJ2-3; D is possibly TRBD2 (5 bases). V was pared by 5 bases and J by 0 bases, with 11 bases between. The CDR3 totals 15 residues. Germline values: CDR1 KGHDR, CDR2 SFDVKD. The CDR3 DNA is TGTGCCACCAGTGCTGTAGGCGGGAGCACAGATACGCAGTATTTT. It is translated as CATSAVGGSTDTQYF.

This clone was picked up one time. This rearrangement joins TRBV28 to TRBJ1-2; 12 bases are shared with TRBD1. The CDR3 covers 18 residues. Germline V gene data show CDR1 as MDHEN and CDR2 as SYDVKM. V was clipped by 6 bases and J by 4 bases; unmatched bases: 15. The CDR3 is CASSPHRTGTGGFYGYTF. CDR3 sequence (DNA): TGTGCCAGCAGCCCACACCGGACCGGGACAGGGGGCTTCTATGGCTACACCTTC.

V and J are TRBV7-9 and TRBJ1-4; TRBD1 agrees at 8 bases. This CDR3 contains 18 residues. CDR1 and CDR2 from the germline V gene are SEHNR and FQNEAQ (reference sequence). The ends lost 3 bases at V and 7 bases at J; junction bases unmatched: 16. The DNA for the CDR3 is TGTGCCAGCAGCTTTAAGGGACAGGACGGAAATATCGGTGAAAAACTGTTTTTT. Translated: CASSFKGQDGNIGEKLFF.

The V gene is TRBV18, the J gene TRBJ1-6; 11 positions agree with TRBD1. The germline V gene encodes CDR1 KGHSH and CDR2 LQKENI. Trimming took 4 bases from V and 9 from J; bases not matched to a gene: 2. The CDR3 runs 14 residues. CDR3 in amino acids: CASSRDRGTSPLHF. The DNA of the CDR3 is TGTGCCAGCTCACGGGACAGGGGGACTTCACCCCTCCACTTT.

The chain combines TRBV7-9 with TRBJ1-2; tentative D call: TRBD1 (5 bases). This CDR3 is built from 14 residues. In germline, CDR1 is SEHNR, CDR2 FQNEAQ (reference sequence). V lost 3 bases to trimming and J lost 5 bases, with 13 bases between them. In nucleotides, the CDR3 is TGTGCCAGCAGCTTCGACAGTCATCGGTATGGCTACACCTTC. Its protein is CASSFDSHRYGYTF.

The V call is TRBV6-5, the J call TRBJ2-7; 7 positions agree with TRBD1. The CDR3 runs 13 residues. The V and J ends lost 7 bases and 5 bases, in that order; junction bases with no gene match: 8. Germline V gene data show CDR1 as MNHEY and CDR2 as SVGAGI. The DNA for the CDR3 is TGTGCCAGCAAACGGGACAGAGGGGACGAGCAGTACTTC. Translating it yields CASKRDRGDEQYF.

The chain is built from TRBV7-2 and TRBJ2-2; D remains unclear. The CDR3 sequence is 17 residues long. CDR1 SGHTA and CDR2 FQGNSA come from the germline V gene. The germline V and J ends were trimmed by 5 bases and 0 bases, with 16 bases remaining between them. The CDR3 reads CASSQISRRANTGELFF. As DNA, the CDR3 is TGTGCCAGCAGCCAAATAAGTAGGAGAGCGAACACCGGGGAGCTGTTTTTT. Full variable domain (outside the CDR3, taken from reference TRBV7-2 and TRBJ2-2): GAGVSQSPSNKVTEKGKDVELRCDPISGHTALYWYRQSLGQGLEFLIYFQGNSAPDKSGLPSDRFSAERTGGSVSTLTIQRTQQEDSAVYLCASSQISRRANTGELFFGEGSRLTVL.

V gene TRBV30 combines with J gene TRBJ1-1; D is ambiguous. The CDR3 sequence is 14 residues long. The germline CDR1 and CDR2 sequences are GTSNPN and SVGIG (reference sequence). V dropped 0 bases and J dropped 1 base, with 9 bases sitting between them. CDR3 DNA: TGTGCCTGGAGTGTAGTCCTGGCGAACACTGAAGCTTTCTTT. Translated, it gives CAWSVVLANTEAFF. Filled out from reference TRBV30 and TRBJ1-1, the complete variable domain reads SQTIHQWPATLVQPVGSPLSLECTVEGTSNPNLYWYRQAAGRGLQLLFYSVGIGQISSEVPQNLSASRPQDRQFILSSKKLLLSDSGFYLCAWSVVLANTEAFFGQGTRLTVV.

The chain recombines TRBV7-9 with TRBJ2-3; TRBD2 aligns across 7 bases. Losses at the gene ends were 8 bases for V and 8 bases for J; bases not matched to a gene: 16. The CDR3 has 15 residues. CDR1 and CDR2 from the germline V gene are SEHNR and FQNEAQ (reference sequence). The chain's CDR3 is CASRPGGGPVSTQYF. The CDR3 DNA is TGTGCCAGCCGCCCGGGGGGAGGGCCCGTGTCTACGCAGTATTTT.

The gene calls are TRBV11-2 and TRBJ2-1; maybe TRBD2 (6 bases). There are 14 residues in the CDR3. V lost 3 bases and J lost 7, with 13 bases in between. The V gene's germline CDR1 is SGHAT and CDR2 FQNNGV. CDR3 DNA: TGTGCCAGCAGCTTTTTGACTAGATCTAATGAGCAGTTCTTC. Translating gives CASSFLTRSNEQFF.

The V call is TRBV11-2, the J call TRBJ2-7; TRBD1 matches 10 bases. Germline V gives CDR1 SGHAT, CDR2 FQNNGV. Trimming cost V 4 bases and J 5 bases; bases outside gene matches: 8. The CDR3 runs 15 residues. The CDR3 here is CASSSSRDRGNEQYF. CDR3 coding DNA: TGTGCCAGCAGCTCAAGCCGGGACAGGGGCAACGAGCAGTACTTC.

The chain couples TRBV28 to TRBJ2-7, with 8 bases fitting TRBD1. Germline assignment: CDR1 MDHEN and CDR2 SYDVKM. V was clipped by 3 bases and J by 2 bases; unmatched bases: 6. The CDR3 length is 15 residues. This chain's CDR3 is CASSLTGAPTYEQYF. CDR3 bases: TGTGCCAGCAGTTTGACAGGGGCGCCCACCTACGAGCAGTACTTC.

This clone was seen just once. The chain has TRBV19 and TRBJ2-1, with D perhaps TRBD2 (6 bases). Looked up from germline, CDR1 is LNHDA and CDR2 is SQIVND (reference sequence). The CDR3 is 14 residues long. V was clipped by 3 bases and J by 4 bases, with 10 bases between them. The CDR3 coding sequence is TGTGCCAGTAGTATCACGGACTATTACAATGAGCAGTTCTTC. Translation: CASSITDYYNEQFF.

This clone was detected only once. J is TRBJ1-2 and V is TRBV6-5, with 7 bases that match TRBD1. This CDR3 is 14 amino acids long. With V trimmed by 7 bases and J by 4 bases, 9 bases remained unmatched. Germline values: CDR1 MNHEY, CDR2 SVGAGI. The CDR3 nucleotides are TGTGCCAGCAAACCAGACAGGGCTGGCTATGGCTACACCTTC. This encodes CASKPDRAGYGYTF.

V is TRBV11-3 and J is TRBJ2-7, with D maybe TRBD2 (6 bases). V was trimmed by 5 bases and J by 2 bases, leaving 10 bases between them. The CDR3 consists of 13 residues. Germline V lookup: CDR1 SGHNT, CDR2 YENEEA. DNA of the CDR3: TGTGCCAGCAGCCGGGGACTTGCCTACGAGCAGTACTTC. The encoded protein is CASSRGLAYEQYF.

The chain is built from TRBV27 and TRBJ1-2, with 10 positions matching TRBD1. V was clipped by 4 bases and J by 4 bases; unmatched bases: 6. Germline V gives CDR1 MNHEY, CDR2 SMNVEV (reference sequence). The CDR3 sequence is 15 residues long. The CDR3 DNA is TGTGCCAGCAGTTCTCGGACAGGGGGAAGCTATGGCTACACCTTC. Translating gives CASSSRTGGSYGYTF.

The CDR3 reads CASSPPGLAPRVNEQFF. CDR3 sequence (DNA): TGTGCCAGCAGCCCGCCCGGACTAGCGCCGAGGGTAAATGAGCAGTTCTTC. This chain joins TRBV7-2 and TRBJ2-1; TRBD2 aligns across 9 bases. V lost 5 bases, J lost 7 bases, and 15 bases stayed unmatched. Germline CDR1 is SGHTA and CDR2 is FQGNSA. This CDR3 has 17 residues.

The genes are TRBV10-3 and TRBJ1-2, with D possibly matching TRBD1 (6 bases). CDR1 is ENHRY, CDR2 SYGVKD, per germline. This CDR3 is 14 amino acids long. Trimming stripped 2 bases from V and 4 bases from J, with 11 bases between. In nucleotides, the CDR3 is TGTGCCATCAGTGAGGTGACAGGACTCTATGGCTACACCTTC. It codes for CAISEVTGLYGYTF.

The count of this clone is one. V usage is TRBV20-1 and J usage is TRBJ1-1, with unresolved D. The germline V gene encodes CDR1 DFQATT and CDR2 SNEGSKA (reference sequence). V gave up 3 bases and J gave up 1 base, with 9 bases separating them. This CDR3 has 13 amino acids. The DNA of the CDR3 is TGCAGTGCTAGTTATCGACAGAACACTGAAGCTTTCTTT. Protein: CSASYRQNTEAFF.

V gene TRBV5-4 combines with J gene TRBJ2-5, with D maybe TRBD2 (6 bases). V was shortened by 4 bases and J by 0 bases, with 10 bases between the two germline ends. The CDR3 is 14 amino acids. CDR1 is SGHNT, CDR2 YYREEE, per germline (reference sequence). CDR3 region: CASSPTRDQETQYF. Written as DNA, the CDR3 is TGTGCCAGCAGCCCGACTAGGGACCAAGAGACCCAGTACTTC.

The chain joins TRBV28 to TRBJ2-1; D is possibly TRBD2 (5 bases). V lost 3 bases and J 2 bases, leaving 11 bases between the germline ends. This CDR3 contains 15 residues. Germline V lookup: CDR1 MDHEN, CDR2 SYDVKM. CDR3 sequence (DNA): TGTGCCAGCAGTTTGATAACGGGAACCTACAATGAGCAGTTCTTC. This encodes CASSLITGTYNEQFF.

This clone was observed a few times. Here the CDR3 DNA reads TGTGCCAGCAGTAGTGGACTAGCCTATGGCTACACCTTC. Protein sequence: CASSSGLAYGYTF. This rearrangement joins TRBV6-5 to TRBJ1-2, with D unclear. The CDR3 sequence is 13 residues long. The germline V and J ends were trimmed by 5 bases and 4 bases, with 11 bases remaining between them. The germline V gene encodes CDR1 MNHEY and CDR2 SVGAGI.